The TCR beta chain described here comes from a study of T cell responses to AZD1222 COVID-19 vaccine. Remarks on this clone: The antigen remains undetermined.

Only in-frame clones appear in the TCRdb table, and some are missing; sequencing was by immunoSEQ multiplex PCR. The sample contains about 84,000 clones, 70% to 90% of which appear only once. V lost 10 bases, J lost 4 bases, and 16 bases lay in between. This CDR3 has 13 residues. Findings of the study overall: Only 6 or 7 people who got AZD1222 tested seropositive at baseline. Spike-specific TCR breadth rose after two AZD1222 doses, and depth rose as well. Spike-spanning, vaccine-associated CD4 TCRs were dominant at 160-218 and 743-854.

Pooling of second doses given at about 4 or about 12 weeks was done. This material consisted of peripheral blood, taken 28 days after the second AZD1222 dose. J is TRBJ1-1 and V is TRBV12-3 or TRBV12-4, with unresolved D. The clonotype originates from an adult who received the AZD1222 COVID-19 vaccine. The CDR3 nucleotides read TGTGCCAACCTCCCCGGGGTGGGCACTGAAGCTTTCTTT. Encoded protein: CANLPGVGTEAFF.